The 32 T cell receptor beta chains below come from one sample, sequenced in a study of blood T cell repertoires in COVID-19. Produced via immunoSEQ multiplex PCR; TCRdb's table is partial and in-frame only. The table has about 100,000 clones, about 80% seen once. The sequenced sample was peripheral blood. The receptors stem from an older woman with acute or convalescent COVID-19.

The chain links TRBV29-1 to TRBJ1-1, with no clear D. The germline V gene has CDR1 SQVTM and CDR2 ANQGSEA. The CDR3 extends over 13 amino acids. Trimming took off 6 bases at V and 4 bases at J, with 15 bases between the two ends. CDR3 DNA: TGCAGCGTAAACAGCTTAGATCGCACTGAAGCTTTCTTT. Its protein product is CSVNSLDRTEAFF. Full variable domain (rest looked up from reference TRBV29-1 and TRBJ1-1): SAVISQKPSRDICQRGTSLTIQCQVDSQVTMMFWYRQQPGQSLTLIATANQGSEATYESGFVIDKFPISRPNLTFSTLTVSNMSPEDSSIYLCSVNSLDRTEAFFGQGTRLTVV.

The genes are TRBV19 and TRBJ2-3; no firm D call. V gave up 1 base and J gave up 5 bases, with 7 bases separating them. CDR1 and CDR2 from the germline V gene are LNHDA and SQIVND (reference sequence). The CDR3 has 13 residues. CDR3 in amino acids: CASSIVDRDTQYF. Here the CDR3 DNA reads TGTGCCAGTAGTATAGTAGATCGAGATACGCAGTATTTT.

This clone was observed a single time. The chain uses TRBV13 and TRBJ1-4; D ambiguous. The ends were cut back, 5 bases at V and 8 bases at J, with 18 bases in the middle. Germline loops: CDR1 PRHDT, CDR2 FYEKMQ (reference sequence). The CDR3 is made up of 15 amino acids. The CDR3 reads CASSTRGRQGEKLFF. The CDR3 nucleotides are TGTGCCAGCAGCACCCGAGGGCGTCAAGGAGAAAAACTGTTTTTT.

In this sample, this clone turned up once. The chain combines TRBV10-3 with TRBJ2-1; D possibly corresponds to TRBD1 (5 bases). This CDR3 comprises 14 residues. V lost 3 bases to trimming and J lost 8 bases, with 14 bases between them. The germline CDR1 and CDR2 sequences are ENHRY and SYGVKD. The CDR3 loop is CAISDPTWGDEQFF. The CDR3 DNA reads TGTGCCATCAGTGACCCTACTTGGGGCGATGAGCAGTTCTTC.

The genes are TRBV30 and TRBJ1-6; no firm D call. Trimming left V 5 bases short and J 14 bases short, with 16 bases between. The CDR3 runs 12 residues. From germline, CDR1 is GTSNPN and CDR2 SVGIG (reference sequence). This CDR3 is CAWAVPREALHF. Here the CDR3 DNA reads TGTGCCTGGGCGGTCCCCCGAGAGGCCCTCCACTTT.

A few counts support this clone. The chain has TRBV12-3 or TRBV12-4 and TRBJ1-5; 7 bases line up with TRBD1. The CDR3 is 13 amino acids. Trimming at V came to 6 bases and at J to 7 bases, leaving 6 bases not matched to a gene. The CDR3 DNA reads TGTGCCAGCAGCAAAGACAGGGACCAGCCCCAGCATTTT. This gives the protein CASSKDRDQPQHF.

This clone was seen a handful of times. The chain joins TRBV7-8 to TRBJ2-1, with D perhaps TRBD2 (5 bases). This CDR3 comprises 18 residues. Trimming shortened V by 5 bases and J by 2 bases, and 22 bases separated the two germline ends. Germline assignment: CDR1 SGHVS and CDR2 FQNEAQ. CDR3 loop: CASSKRALVLGAYNEQFF. The DNA for the CDR3 is TGTGCCAGCAGCAAAAGGGCGTTAGTCCTCGGGGCCTACAATGAGCAGTTCTTC.

The chain joins TRBV5-1 to TRBJ1-5; D unresolved. The CDR3 has 13 residues. Germline assignment: CDR1 SGHRS and CDR2 YFSETQ. V lost 1 base and J lost 6, with 8 bases in between. Here the CDR3 reads CASSLWYGQPQHF. The CDR3 bases are TGCGCCAGCAGCTTGTGGTACGGTCAGCCCCAGCATTTT. Full variable domain (missing parts from reference TRBV5-1 and TRBJ1-5): KAGVTQTPRYLIKTRGQQVTLSCSPISGHRSVSWYQQTPGQGLQFLFEYFSETQRNKGNFPGRFSGRQFSNSRSEMNVSTLELGDSALYLCASSLWYGQPQHFGDGTRLSIL.

This clone was observed a few times. The V call is TRBV24-1, the J call TRBJ2-1; 8 bases fit TRBD1. J lost 4 bases, V lost 5 bases, and 3 bases had no gene match. CDR1 KGHDR and CDR2 SFDVKD come from the germline V gene. This CDR3 contains 14 residues. The CDR3 reads CATSGDRTYNEQFF. CDR3 DNA: TGTGCCACCAGTGGGGACAGGACTTACAATGAGCAGTTCTTC.

Relative to its sample, this clone is medium-sized. The V call is TRBV30, the J call TRBJ1-5, with 10 nucleotides matching TRBD1. The CDR3 runs to 14 residues. Germline assignment: CDR1 GTSNPN and CDR2 SVGIG (reference sequence). V shed 2 bases and J 7 bases; nucleotides not matched to a gene: 5. CDR3 sequence (DNA): TGTGCCTGGAGTCTCGGACAGGGGGAGCAGCCCCAGCATTTT. Its translation is CAWSLGQGEQPQHF.

This clone was found once. The rearrangement links TRBV28 to TRBJ1-5; D gene ambiguous. CDR3 size: 13 residues. The V and J ends lost 7 bases and 2 bases respectively, with 9 bases between them. Germline V CDR1 and CDR2: MDHEN, SYDVKM. This chain's CDR3 is CASTREGNQPQHF. CDR3 sequence (DNA): TGTGCCAGCACTAGGGAGGGCAATCAGCCCCAGCATTTT.

The chain recombines TRBV6-5 with TRBJ2-2, with D possibly matching TRBD1 (6 bases). There are 15 residues in the CDR3. Trimming left V 6 bases short and J 0 bases short, with 11 bases between. Germline CDR1 is MNHEY and CDR2 is SVGAGI. In DNA form, the CDR3 reads TGTGCCAGCAGGATACAGGGAACGAACACCGGGGAGCTGTTTTTT. It translates to CASRIQGTNTGELFF.

This clone was detected a few times. The genes are TRBV20-1 and TRBJ1-2; D gene unclear. Per germline, CDR1 DFQATT and CDR2 SNEGSKA (reference sequence). This CDR3 is built from 11 residues. V lost 3 bases and J 4 bases, leaving 6 bases between the germline ends. The CDR3 loop is CSASDFYGYTF. The CDR3 DNA reads as TGCAGTGCTAGTGACTTCTATGGCTACACCTTC.

V gene TRBV18 combines with J gene TRBJ1-2; 7 bases map to TRBD1. V lost 3 bases and J lost 4; bases outside the gene matches: 8. Germline CDR1 reads KGHSH; CDR2 reads LQKENI. The CDR3 is 15 amino acids. CDR3 sequence reads: CASSPPSGQSYGYTF. The CDR3 DNA follows: TGTGCCAGCTCACCTCCCTCGGGACAGAGCTATGGCTACACCTTC.

The chain uses TRBV6-4 and TRBJ1-2; 9 bases line up with TRBD1. Germline assignment: CDR1 MRHNA and CDR2 SNTAGT. The length of the CDR3 is 12 residues. The ends lost 8 bases at V and 5 bases at J; junction bases unmatched: 3. CDR3 nucleotides: TGTGCCAGCTCCGACAGGGGGTATGGCTACACCTTC. Translated: CASSDRGYGYTF.

The chain joins TRBV6-5 to TRBJ2-3, with D tentatively TRBD2 (6 bases). The V end lost 5 bases, the J end lost 0 bases, and 12 bases lay between the germline ends. This CDR3 is 15 amino acids long. Looked up from germline, CDR1 is MNHEY and CDR2 is SVGAGI. This CDR3 is CASSISGYSTDTQYF. The CDR3 coding sequence is TGTGCCAGCAGTATTAGCGGTTATAGCACAGATACGCAGTATTTT.

V and J are TRBV9 and TRBJ2-5; tentatively, D is TRBD2 (5 bases). V was trimmed by 0 bases and J by 5 bases, leaving 11 bases between them. The CDR3 consists of 14 residues. Germline values: CDR1 SGDLS, CDR2 YYNGEE. The CDR3 is CASSVDPLAETQYF. DNA of the CDR3: TGTGCCAGCAGCGTAGATCCGTTAGCGGAGACCCAGTACTTC.

The chain couples TRBV7-8 to TRBJ1-5; D possibly corresponds to TRBD1 (6 bases). The CDR3 extends over 17 amino acids. Germline values: CDR1 SGHVS, CDR2 FQNEAQ. V was pared by 1 base and J by 1 base, with 14 bases between. This CDR3 reads CASSLVQGRMSNQPQHF. In nucleotides, the CDR3 is TGTGCCAGCAGCTTAGTCCAGGGGCGGATGAGCAATCAGCCCCAGCATTTT.

The chain uses TRBV3-1 (or the pseudogene TRBV3-2) and TRBJ1-5; D ambiguous. The CDR3 runs to 13 residues. Between the trimmed V and J ends, which lost 6 bases and 6 bases, there was a span of 12 bases. Germline CDR1 is LGHDT and CDR2 is YNNKEL (reference sequence). The CDR3, as DNA: TGTGCCAGCAGAGCGGGTACGGGTCAGCCCCAGCATTTT. Translating gives CASRAGTGQPQHF.

This clone was detected only once. V and J are TRBV5-4 and TRBJ2-3, with 10 bases matching TRBD2. Germline CDR1 SGHNT, CDR2 YYREEE (reference sequence). With 0 bases clipped from V and 1 base from J, the junction kept 5 bases outside the gene matches. This CDR3 region has 17 residues. The CDR3 bases are TGTGCCAGCAGCTTGGGGTTAAGCGGGGGGGGCACAGATACGCAGTATTTT. This encodes CASSLGLSGGGTDTQYF.

The table lists this clone with a few counts. The sample has other DNA sequences that encode this CDR3 too. The gene calls are TRBV19 and TRBJ2-2, with no clear D. CDR1 LNHDA and CDR2 SQIVND come from the germline V gene (reference sequence). The CDR3 contains 15 residues. Trimming removed 3 bases at V and 1 base at J, with 9 bases between. DNA of the CDR3: TGTGCCAGTAGTATTGTTCGGGTGAACACCGGGGAGCTGTTTTTT. It translates to CASSIVRVNTGELFF.

The genes are TRBV5-5 and TRBJ2-5, with a tentative D call TRBD1 (5 bases). Germline assignment: CDR1 SGHKS and CDR2 YYEKEE (reference sequence). The CDR3 has 13 amino acids. Trimming removed 1 base at V and 4 bases at J, with 8 bases between. CDR3 in DNA: TGTGCCAGCAGCTTGACAGGCCGAGAGACCCAGTACTTC. Protein: CASSLTGRETQYF.

Concerning this clone: Sequence at one end of the junction differs from germline and may be a read error. The chain combines TRBV28 with TRBJ1-2, with 12 bases that match TRBD1. The CDR3 is 17 amino acids. Per the germline V gene, CDR1 is MDHEN and CDR2 is SYDVKM. The CDR3 reads CATTPGGGQAGQGARAF. The CDR3, as DNA: TGTGCCACCACCCCTGGTGGGGGGCAAGCGGGACAGGGGGCAAGAGCCTTC.

This clone was observed a handful of times. The chain recombines TRBV19 with TRBJ2-5, with D possibly being TRBD1 (6 bases). Per germline, CDR1 LNHDA and CDR2 SQIVND (reference sequence). The ends were cut back, 0 bases at V and 1 base at J, with 12 bases in the middle. The length of the CDR3 is 16 residues. DNA of the CDR3: TGTGCCAGTAGTATAGATGGAACAGGGATCCAAGAGACCCAGTACTTC. Its protein product is CASSIDGTGIQETQYF.

This clone was found a few times. The V and J genes are TRBV28 and TRBJ1-6; D remains unclear. The CDR3 extends over 14 amino acids. Deletions cut 9 bases from V and 0 bases from J, with 9 bases between. CDR1 and CDR2 from the germline V gene are MDHEN and SYDVKM. CDR3 protein: CASVESSYNSPLHF. CDR3 nucleotide sequence: TGTGCCAGTGTAGAGAGCTCCTATAATTCACCCCTCCACTTT.

CDR3 sequence reads: CASSIGSRSPLHF. For the CDR3, the DNA is TGTGCCAGTAGTATAGGTAGTCGGTCACCCCTCCACTTT. The V gene is TRBV19, the J gene TRBJ1-6; the D is unclear. The germline gives CDR1 LNHDA, CDR2 SQIVND (reference sequence). V gave up 1 base and J gave up 10 bases, with 8 bases separating them. This CDR3 contains 13 residues.

This clone was seen more than once but under ten times. The chain's CDR3 is CASKRTGGNNEQFF. For the CDR3, the DNA is TGTGCCAGCAAACGGACAGGGGGTAACAATGAGCAGTTCTTC. The chain uses TRBV27 and TRBJ2-1, with 10 bases identical to TRBD1. Germline CDR1 reads MNHEY; CDR2 reads SMNVEV (reference sequence). Unmatched junction bases numbered 5, after V lost 7 bases and J lost 5 bases. The CDR3 spans 14 residues.

This chain uses TRBV7-6 with TRBJ1-1, with TRBD1 identical over 9 bases. J was trimmed by 5 bases and V by 5 bases; bases with no gene match: 9. Germline CDR1 and CDR2: SGHVS and FNYEAQ. This CDR3 is built from 15 residues. The CDR3 reads CASSATGGAKTEAFF. Written as DNA, the CDR3 is TGTGCCAGCAGCGCAACAGGGGGCGCAAAGACTGAAGCTTTCTTT.

This sequence joins TRBV19 and TRBJ1-2; D unresolved. The CDR3 totals 15 residues. V lost 9 bases, J lost 1 base, and 18 bases lay in between. Looked up from germline, CDR1 is LNHDA and CDR2 is SQIVND (reference sequence). The CDR3 loop reads CASRDPRRSNYGYTF. The CDR3 DNA follows: TGTGCCAGCCGTGATCCCAGGAGGAGTAACTATGGCTACACCTTC.

This clone was observed once. J is TRBJ1-1 and V is TRBV12-3 or TRBV12-4; D remains ambiguous. The CDR3 loop spans 10 amino acids. Trimming pared 6 bases from V and 12 bases from J, leaving 11 bases between. This chain's CDR3 is CASSQTRTFF. The CDR3 DNA reads TGTGCCAGCAGCCAGACGAGGACTTTCTTT.

V and J are TRBV6-1 and TRBJ1-2, with 9 bases matching TRBD1. The ends lost 3 bases at V and 8 bases at J; junction bases unmatched: 10. Per germline, CDR1 MNHNS and CDR2 SASEGT. The CDR3 runs to 15 residues. The CDR3: CASSDTQGAGEGYTF. Here the CDR3 DNA reads TGTGCCAGCAGTGACACACAGGGGGCAGGCGAAGGCTACACCTTC.

The rearrangement links TRBV6-5 to TRBJ1-5; 8 bases line up with TRBD1. The V gene's germline CDR1 is MNHEY and CDR2 SVGAGI. The CDR3 spans 15 residues. Trimming at V came to 9 bases and at J to 3 bases, leaving 10 bases not matched to a gene. The CDR3 nucleotides are TGTGCCAGTAGACAGGGGCGGGTGGACAATCAGCCCCAGCATTTT. Amino acid sequence: CASRQGRVDNQPQHF.